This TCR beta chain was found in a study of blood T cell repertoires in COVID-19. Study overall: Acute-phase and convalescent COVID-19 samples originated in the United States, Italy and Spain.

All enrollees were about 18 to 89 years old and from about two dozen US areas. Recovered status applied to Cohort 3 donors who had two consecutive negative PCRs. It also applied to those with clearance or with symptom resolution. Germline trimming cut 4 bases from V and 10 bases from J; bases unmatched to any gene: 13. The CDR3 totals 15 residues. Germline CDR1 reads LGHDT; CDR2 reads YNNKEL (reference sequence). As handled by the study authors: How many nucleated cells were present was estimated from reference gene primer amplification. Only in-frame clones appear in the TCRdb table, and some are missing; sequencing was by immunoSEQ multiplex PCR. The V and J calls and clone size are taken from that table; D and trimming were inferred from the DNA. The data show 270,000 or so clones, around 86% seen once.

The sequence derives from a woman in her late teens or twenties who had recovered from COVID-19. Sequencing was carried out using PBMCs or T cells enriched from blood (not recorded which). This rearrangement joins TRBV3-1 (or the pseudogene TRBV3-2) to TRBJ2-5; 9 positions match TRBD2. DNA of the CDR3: TGTGCCAGCAGCCGTCAAGCGGGGGGACCCGAGGGCCAGTACTTC. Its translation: CASSRQAGGPEGQYF.